One and the same sample provided the 18 T cell receptor beta chains below, sequenced in a study of Ad26.COV2.S vaccination and SARS-CoV-2 variants (TCRdb year 2021). The receptor library was made with the immunoSEQ multiplex PCR assay. TCRdb re-hosts the immuneACCESS table, in-frame sequences only. Its copies lack some clones; in the studies checked, an unresolved V gene accounts for under half of them, and the cause for the rest is not known. The sample contains about 330,000 clones, 75% to 90% of them found a single time. The biggest ten clones account for about 5% of the sample. In light of the paper, this sample's treatment or condition label describes: around 19 received Ad26.COV2.S at low or high dose, single or two shots; 5 received placebo; per-sample allocation not given. For vaccine and placebo recipients, the sequenced repertoires came from samples collected on day 63 after the first injection.

The source material was peripheral blood, sampled in a trial of Ad26.COV2.S vaccine versus placebo. These receptors were taken from a person aged 18-60 years who received the Ad26.COV2.S COVID-19 vaccine or a placebo.

V and J are TRBV19 and TRBJ2-1, with no clear D. V was shortened by 4 bases and J by 8 bases, with 12 bases between the two germline ends. Germline values: CDR1 LNHDA, CDR2 SQIVND (reference sequence). This CDR3 region has 13 residues. This CDR3 is CASSTVLGDEQFF. The CDR3 nucleotides are TGTGCCAGTAGTACAGTTCTCGGTGATGAGCAGTTCTTC.

The V gene is TRBV7-6, the J gene TRBJ2-2; 13 bases are shared with TRBD2. The CDR3 is made up of 16 amino acids. The germline V gene encodes CDR1 SGHVS and CDR2 FNYEAQ. Germline trimming cut 6 bases from V and 3 bases from J; bases unmatched to any gene: 4. The CDR3 region has the DNA TGTGCCAGCAGTATGACTAGCGGGGGGCACACCGGGGAGCTGTTTTTT. Encoded protein: CASSMTSGGHTGELFF.

This chain links TRBV11-3 with TRBJ1-1; D is unresolved. Trimming cost V 5 bases and J 6 bases, with 13 bases left between them. Looked up from germline, CDR1 is SGHNT and CDR2 is YENEEA. The CDR3 is made up of 13 amino acids. The CDR3 spells CASSSRLGSEAFF. The CDR3 DNA is TGTGCCAGCAGCAGCCGCCTCGGGTCTGAAGCTTTCTTT.

J is TRBJ1-6 and V is TRBV7-8; 7 nucleotides match TRBD1. This CDR3 spans 16 amino acids. The V segment lost 5 bases and the J segment 6 bases; nucleotides outside the gene matches: 10. Germline CDR1 is SGHVS and CDR2 is FQNEAQ. The CDR3 DNA is TGTGCCAGCAGCGGAACCTTGACAGGGACTAATTCACCCCTCCACTTT. Translated, it gives CASSGTLTGTNSPLHF.

J is TRBJ2-2 and V is TRBV5-1; unclear D gene. From germline, CDR1 is SGHRS and CDR2 YFSETQ. The CDR3 is made up of 11 amino acids. Trimming cost V 5 bases and J 8 bases, with 7 bases left between them. The CDR3 here is CASSDRGELFF. In DNA form, the CDR3 reads TGCGCCAGCAGTGATCGGGGGGAGCTGTTTTTT.

This rearrangement joins TRBV12-5 to TRBJ2-1; D unresolved. Germline values: CDR1 LGHNT, CDR2 FRNRAP. The CDR3 consists of 14 residues. Trimming pared 0 bases from V and 1 base from J, leaving 4 bases between. The chain's CDR3 is CASGLVISYNEQFF. The CDR3 DNA follows: TGTGCTAGTGGTTTGGTAATTTCCTACAATGAGCAGTTCTTC.

This sequence joins TRBV6-5 and TRBJ1-1, with D maybe TRBD1 (6 bases). The CDR3 extends over 15 amino acids. Germline CDR1 MNHEY, CDR2 SVGAGI. V was shortened by 1 base and J by 5 bases, with 14 bases between the two germline ends. CDR3 in amino acids: CASSYYRTANTEAFF. In DNA, the CDR3 is TGTGCCAGCAGTTACTACAGGACAGCTAATACTGAAGCTTTCTTT.

The chain links TRBV6-5 to TRBJ1-4; D might be TRBD1 (6 bases). The CDR3 has 16 residues. V was pared by 2 bases and J by 10 bases, with 20 bases between. Germline loops: CDR1 MNHEY, CDR2 SVGAGI. CDR3 residues: CASSYGDGAGEGKLFF. In DNA, the CDR3 is TGTGCCAGCAGTTACGGGGATGGGGCAGGGGAGGGAAAACTGTTTTTT.

The CDR3 DNA follows: TGTGCCAGTAGTCCCTCCCCGAGACAGGGGGCCCCTGAAGCTTTCTTT. It encodes CASSPSPRQGAPEAFF. The chain employs TRBV19 and TRBJ1-1, with 10 bases fitting TRBD1. The CDR3 length is 16 residues. The V and J ends lost 5 bases and 6 bases, in that order; junction bases with no gene match: 12. Germline V gene data show CDR1 as LNHDA and CDR2 as SQIVND (reference sequence).

The chain employs TRBV27 and TRBJ2-2; no clear D gene. Trimming cost V 2 bases and J 3 bases, with 7 bases left between them. Germline loops: CDR1 MNHEY, CDR2 SMNVEV (reference sequence). The CDR3 runs 14 residues. The CDR3 sequence is CASSLRKYTGELFF. In DNA form, the CDR3 reads TGTGCCAGCAGTTTAAGGAAATACACCGGGGAGCTGTTTTTT.

The chain is built from TRBV7-6 and TRBJ1-1; possibly TRBD1 for D (6 bases). Germline-derived CDR1 and CDR2 are SGHVS and FNYEAQ. V shed 5 bases and J shed 0 bases, with 13 bases lying between them. The CDR3 contains 15 residues. CDR3: CASSIIQGVNTEAFF. As DNA, the CDR3 is TGTGCCAGCAGCATTATACAGGGAGTGAACACTGAAGCTTTCTTT.

The gene calls are TRBV11-3 and TRBJ1-1, with TRBD1 identical over 10 bases. CDR3 size: 14 residues. Trimming cost V 6 bases and J 2 bases; bases outside gene matches: 3. CDR1 is SGHNT and CDR2 is YENEEA in the germline V gene. The CDR3 protein is CASRGQGTNTEAFF. In DNA form, the CDR3 reads TGTGCCAGCAGGGGACAGGGGACCAACACTGAAGCTTTCTTT.

V gene TRBV7-9 combines with J gene TRBJ2-7; D might be TRBD1 (6 bases). This CDR3 spans 14 amino acids. Germline lookup yields CDR1 SEHNR and CDR2 FQNEAQ (reference sequence). The ends were cut back, 2 bases at V and 6 bases at J, with 14 bases in the middle. CDR3 in amino acids: CASSLSGVIPEQYF. For the CDR3, the DNA is TGTGCCAGCAGCTTATCAGGGGTGATACCCGAGCAGTACTTC.

The chain carries TRBV7-8 and TRBJ1-1; 10 bases map to TRBD1. Trimming cost V 5 bases and J 2 bases; bases outside gene matches: 5. The CDR3 totals 15 residues. Germline CDR1 and CDR2: SGHVS and FQNEAQ. This CDR3 is CASSPGQGGNTEAFF. CDR3 sequence (DNA): TGTGCCAGCAGCCCTGGACAGGGGGGTAACACTGAAGCTTTCTTT.

The genes are TRBV28 and TRBJ1-1; D ambiguous. Trimming pared 3 bases from V and 6 bases from J, leaving 8 bases between. This CDR3 comprises 12 residues. CDR1 is MDHEN, CDR2 SYDVKM, per germline. CDR3 in amino acids: CASSFGVSEAFF. In DNA, the CDR3 is TGTGCCAGCAGTTTCGGGGTATCTGAAGCTTTCTTT. Together with reference TRBV28 and TRBJ1-1, the CDR3 gives the full variable domain: DVKVTQSSRYLVKRTGEKVFLECVQDMDHENMFWYRQDPGLGLRLIYFSYDVKMKEKGDIPEGYSVSREKKERFSLILESASTNQTSMYLCASSFGVSEAFFGQGTRLTVV.

CDR3 residues: CASSASGGVGPTNEKLFF. The CDR3 DNA follows: TGCGCCAGCAGCGCATCCGGAGGGGTGGGGCCGACTAATGAAAAACTGTTTTTT. The chain carries TRBV4-3 and TRBJ1-4; D perhaps matches TRBD1 (5 bases). The CDR3 has 18 amino acids. CDR1 is LGHNA and CDR2 is YSLEER in the germline V gene. Trimming took 5 bases from V and 2 from J, leaving 21 bases between them.

Remarks on this clone: This sample includes further DNA sequences coding for the same CDR3. V usage is TRBV28 and J usage is TRBJ2-7; 8 bases agree with TRBD1. The CDR3 runs to 17 residues. V trimming: 4 bases; J trimming: 0 bases; junction bases outside the gene matches: 11. Germline V gene data show CDR1 as MDHEN and CDR2 as SYDVKM. CDR3 coding DNA: TGTGCCAGCAGTTCCCTCGCCCCGGGACAGGTCTCCTACGAGCAGTACTTC. The encoded protein is CASSSLAPGQVSYEQYF.

J is TRBJ2-1 and V is TRBV2; 9 bases are a match to TRBD2. The V segment lost 7 bases and the J segment 7 bases; nucleotides outside the gene matches: 11. The CDR3 runs to 15 residues. Germline values: CDR1 SNHLY, CDR2 FYNNEI. CDR3 loop: CASTVSSGTLNEQFF. For the CDR3, the DNA is TGTGCCAGCACCGTATCTAGCGGGACTTTGAATGAGCAGTTCTTC.